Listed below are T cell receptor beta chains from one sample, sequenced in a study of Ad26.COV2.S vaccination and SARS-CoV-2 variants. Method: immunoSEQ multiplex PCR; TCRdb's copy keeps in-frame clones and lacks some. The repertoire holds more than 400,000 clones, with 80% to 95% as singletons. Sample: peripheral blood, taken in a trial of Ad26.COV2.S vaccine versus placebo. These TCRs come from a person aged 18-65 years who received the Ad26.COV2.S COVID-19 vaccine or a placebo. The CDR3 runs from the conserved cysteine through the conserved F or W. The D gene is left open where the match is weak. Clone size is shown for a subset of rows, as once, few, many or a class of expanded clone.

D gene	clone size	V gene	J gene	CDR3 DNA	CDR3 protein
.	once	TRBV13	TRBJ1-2	TGTGCCAGCAGCCGCGAAGACGGATATGGCTACACCTTC	CASSREDGYGYTF
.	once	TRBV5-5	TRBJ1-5	TGTGCCAGCAGCTATGGCCCGGAGGGAGGGAGCAATCAGCCCCAGCATTTT	CASSYGPEGGSNQPQHF
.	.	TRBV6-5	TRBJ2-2	TGTGCCAGCACCAGTCCGAACACCGGGGAGCTGTTTTTT	CASTSPNTGELFF
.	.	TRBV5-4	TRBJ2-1	TGTGCCAGCAGCGCGACCACATCTGGCGGCAATGAGCAGTTCTTC	CASSATTSGGNEQFF
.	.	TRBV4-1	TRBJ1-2	TGCGCCAGCAGTGACCTGGACGGCTACACCTTC	CASSDLDGYTF
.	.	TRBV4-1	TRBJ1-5	TGCGCCAGCAGCCAACGCGCTTCGGAGGATGGCAATCAGCCCCAGCATTTT	CASSQRASEDGNQPQHF
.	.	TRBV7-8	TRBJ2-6	TGTGCCAGCAGCTTTTCCTCGGGCAACAACATCCTGACTTTC	CASSFSSGNNILTF
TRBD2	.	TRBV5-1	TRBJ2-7	TGCGCCAGCAGCCCTAGCGGGGCGACCTACGAGCAGTACTTC	CASSPSGATYEQYF
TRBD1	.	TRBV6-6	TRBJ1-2	TGTGCCAGCAGTCCGTCAGACAGGGGCGGCTATGGCTACACCTTC	CASSPSDRGGYGYTF
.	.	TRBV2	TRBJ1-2	TGTGCCAGCAGTCCTCGTTCCAGGGCGACTAACTATGGCTACACCTTC	CASSPRSRATNYGYTF
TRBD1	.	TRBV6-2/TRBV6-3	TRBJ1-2	TGTGCCAGCAGTTACGCCGGCGGGAACAGGGGTCAAGGCTACACCTTC	CASSYAGGNRGQGYTF
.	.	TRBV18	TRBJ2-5	TGTGCCAGCTCACTGAGGGGCGAGGGTGAGACCCAGTACTTC	CASSLRGEGETQYF
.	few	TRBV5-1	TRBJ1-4	TGCGCCAGCAGCTGGGGTATGGCCCAGAATGAAAAACTGTTTTTT	CASSWGMAQNEKLFF
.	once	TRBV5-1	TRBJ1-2	TGCGCCAGCAGCTTGGGACAGTACTATGGCTACACCTTC	CASSLGQYYGYTF
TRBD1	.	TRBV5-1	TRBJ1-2	TGCGCCAGCAGCTCGGACAGGGAGAACTATGGCTACACCTTC	CASSSDRENYGYTF
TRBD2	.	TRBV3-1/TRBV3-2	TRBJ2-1	TGTGCCAGCAGCCCGCAGCGGGGGGGCGTCAATGAGCAGTTCTTC	CASSPQRGGVNEQFF
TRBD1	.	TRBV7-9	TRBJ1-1	TGTGCCAGCAGCTCCGCCCTGACAGGGATGAACACTGAAGCTTTCTTT	CASSSALTGMNTEAFF
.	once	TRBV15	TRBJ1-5	TGTGCCACCAGCAGAGGGTACGGGGCTTCTGCCGGGCAGCCCCAGCATTTT	CATSRGYGASAGQPQHF
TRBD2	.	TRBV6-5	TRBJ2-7	TGTGCCAGCAGTTACTTCGGGGGGGCCGCCTACGAGCAGTACTTC	CASSYFGGAAYEQYF
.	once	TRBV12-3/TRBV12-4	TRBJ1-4	TGTGCCAGCAGTTTTGGGGGGAATGAAAAACTGTTTTTT	CASSFGGNEKLFF
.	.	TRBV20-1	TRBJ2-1	TGCAGTGCTAGTTCCAGCGGGGAGCAGTTCTTC	CSASSSGEQFF
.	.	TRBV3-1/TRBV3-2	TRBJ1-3	TGTGCCAGCAGCCAAGATAGCACAGGTTATGCCCCTGGAAACACCATATATTTT	CASSQDSTGYAPGNTIYF
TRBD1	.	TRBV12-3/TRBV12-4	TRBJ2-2	TGTGCCAGCAGCGGAACAGGGGCCGGGGAGCTGTTTTTT	CASSGTGAGELFF
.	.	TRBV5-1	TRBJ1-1	TGCGCCAGCAGCTTGGCTGGGGTCACTGAAGCTTTCTTT	CASSLAGVTEAFF
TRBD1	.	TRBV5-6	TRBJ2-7	TGTGCCAGCAGCCGAGCGACAGGGGCTCTCTCCTACGAGCAGTACTTC	CASSRATGALSYEQYF
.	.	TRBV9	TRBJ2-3	TGTGCCAGCAGCGTAGGGCTAGCGATGGCAGATACGCAGTATTTT	CASSVGLAMADTQYF
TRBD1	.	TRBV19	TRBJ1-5	TGTGCCAGCGGTCAGGGGGGTCAGCCCCAGCATTTT	CASGQGGQPQHF
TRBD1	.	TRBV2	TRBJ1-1	TGTGCCAGCAGAAGGGACAGGGAGAACACTGAAGCTTTCTTT	CASRRDRENTEAFF
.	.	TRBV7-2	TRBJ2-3	TGTGCCGTTTCTGGGAGATCTAGCACAGATACGCAGTATTTT	CAVSGRSSTDTQYF
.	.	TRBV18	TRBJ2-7	TGTGCCAGCTCACCCGGGACGTGGGAGCAGTACTTC	CASSPGTWEQYF
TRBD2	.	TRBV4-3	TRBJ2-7	TGCGCCAGCAGCCAAGAGACGGTAGCGGGGGGGCATAGCGATGAGCAGTACTTC	CASSQETVAGGHSDEQYF
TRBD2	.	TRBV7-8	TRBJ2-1	TGTGCCAGCAGCTTACCAAGCGGGGGGTCCTACAATGAGCAGTTCTTC	CASSLPSGGSYNEQFF
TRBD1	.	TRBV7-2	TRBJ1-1	TGTGCCAGCAGCTTAGCCCTATCCAGGGGGGGAGGATACACTGAAGCTTTCTTT	CASSLALSRGGGYTEAFF
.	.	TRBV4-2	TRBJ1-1	TGTGCCAGCAGCCAAGAGGGCCGAAGGAACACTGAAGCTTTCTTT	CASSQEGRRNTEAFF
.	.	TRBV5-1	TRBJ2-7	TGCGCCAGCAGCTCCACCCTGGGGGTCCCCCCCGACGAGCAGTACTTC	CASSSTLGVPPDEQYF
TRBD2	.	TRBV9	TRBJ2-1	TGTGCCAGCAGTTCCACCAAGGGAGGGGTTAATGAGGAAGATGAGCAGTTCTTC	CASSSTKGGVNEEDEQFF
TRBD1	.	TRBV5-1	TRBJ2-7	TGCGCCAGCGGCCACTGGGGACAGCCTTCCTACGAGCAGTACTTC	CASGHWGQPSYEQYF
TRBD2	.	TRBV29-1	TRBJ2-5	TGCAGCGTGGCTGGGGACTACCTCCAAGAGACCCAGTACTTC	CSVAGDYLQETQYF
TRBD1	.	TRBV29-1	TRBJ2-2	TGCAGCGTTGTGGGACAGGGGGCTGACGGGGAGCTGTTTTTT	CSVVGQGADGELFF
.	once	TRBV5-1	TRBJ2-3	TGCGCCAGCAGCCCGGGGGGCCGCACAGATACGCAGTATTTT	CASSPGGRTDTQYF
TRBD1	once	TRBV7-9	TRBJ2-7	TGTGCCAGCAGCTCGACTCCGGGACAGGGCTACGAGCAGTACTTC	CASSSTPGQGYEQYF
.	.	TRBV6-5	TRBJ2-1	TGTGCCAGCTGGACATTCCGTTCGGAGCAGTTCTTC	CASWTFRSEQFF
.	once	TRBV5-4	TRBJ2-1	TGTGCCAGCAGCTCGAAGGGGGGGGCGGATAGTGAGCAGTTCTTC	CASSSKGGADSEQFF
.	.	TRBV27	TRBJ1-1	TGTGCCAGCAGTTTATCGGGGGGCGCAGGCACTGAAGCTTTCTTT	CASSLSGGAGTEAFF
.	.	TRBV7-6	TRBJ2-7	TGTGCCAGCAGCACTCGGGACCGACGTACCTACGAGCAGTACTTC	CASSTRDRRTYEQYF
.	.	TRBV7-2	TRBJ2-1	TGTGCCAGCAGCTTTCGGAGAGATGGGAATGAGCAGTTCTTC	CASSFRRDGNEQFF